What follows are 20 T cell receptor beta chains derived from one specimen sequenced in a study of high-grade serous ovarian cancer treatment subgroups. Measured with immunoSEQ multiplex PCR; TCRdb has only the in-frame clones, and not every one. The data hold about 3,200 clones, with 63% observed a single time. Tumor tissue was taken before any definitive surgery or chemotherapy was given. The sequencing sample was made of tumor tissue. Receptors were obtained from a human donor with high-grade serous ovarian cancer.

A few counts support this clone. The chain combines TRBV7-9 with TRBJ1-2; 7 bases are shared with TRBD1. Germline V CDR1 and CDR2: SEHNR, FQNEAQ (reference sequence). The CDR3 sequence is 17 residues long. V shed 5 bases, J shed 6 bases, and the junction held 18 bases outside the gene matches. CDR3 sequence: CASSPPPTGIKGDGYTF. The CDR3 DNA reads TGTGCCAGCAGCCCCCCGCCGACAGGGATAAAGGGCGATGGCTACACCTTC. Full variable domain (rest looked up from reference TRBV7-9 and TRBJ1-2): DTGVSQNPRHKITKRGQNVTFRCDPISEHNRLYWYRQTLGQGPEFLTYFQNEAQLEKSRLLSDRFSAERPKGSFSTLEIQRTEQGDSAMYLCASSPPPTGIKGDGYTFGSGTRLTVV.

The sample holds a few counts of this clone. V and J are TRBV28 and TRBJ2-7, with unresolved D. There are 11 residues in the CDR3. V shed 5 bases and J shed 7 bases, with 9 bases lying between them. Germline values: CDR1 MDHEN, CDR2 SYDVKM. CDR3 protein: CASSLQVEQYF. CDR3 nucleotides: TGTGCCAGCAGTCTACAAGTAGAGCAGTACTTC.

J is TRBJ2-3 and V is TRBV28; 9 nucleotides agree with TRBD1. With 1 base clipped from V and 14 bases from J, the junction kept 4 bases outside the gene matches. The germline V gene encodes CDR1 MDHEN and CDR2 SYDVKM. The CDR3 loop spans 12 amino acids. CDR3 in DNA: TGTGCCAGCAGTTTATCGGACAGGGGTGCGTATTTT. This encodes CASSLSDRGAYF.

This chain links TRBV6-6 with TRBJ2-7; 8 bases map to TRBD2. Germline V lookup: CDR1 MNHNY, CDR2 SVGAGI (reference sequence). There are 15 residues in the CDR3. V shed 5 bases, J shed 0 bases, and the junction held 6 bases outside the gene matches. The CDR3 coding sequence is TGTGCCAGCAGTGGACTAGCTTGGAGCTCCTACGAGCAGTACTTC. This sequence encodes CASSGLAWSSYEQYF.

J is TRBJ1-4 and V is TRBV15; D perhaps matches TRBD1 (6 bases). V was cut by 0 bases and J by 15 bases, with 11 bases left in between. CDR1 and CDR2 (germline): LNHNV, YYDKDF (reference sequence). The CDR3 is 12 amino acids. This CDR3 reads CATSRDQGQLFF. CDR3 sequence (DNA): TGTGCCACCAGCAGAGATCAGGGACAATTGTTTTTT. Variable domain in full (rest from reference TRBV15 and TRBJ1-4): DAMVIQNPRYQVTQFGKPVTLSCSQTLNHNVMYWYQQKSSQAPKLLFHYYDKDFNNEADTPDNFQSRRPNTSFCFLDIRSPGLGDTAMYLCATSRDQGQLFFGSGTQLSVL.

The chain uses TRBV7-2 and TRBJ2-6, with D possibly matching TRBD1 (5 bases). This CDR3 comprises 19 residues. Germline V gene data show CDR1 as SGHTA and CDR2 as FQGNSA. V lost 5 bases, J lost 0 bases, and 20 bases lay in between. CDR3 in amino acids: CASSLNRQLLLSGANVLTF. DNA for the CDR3: TGTGCCAGCAGCCTAAACAGGCAACTCCTACTCTCTGGGGCCAACGTCCTGACTTTC.

This clone is large (0.1 to 1%) within its sample. The chain is built from TRBV6-5 and TRBJ1-1; D is unclear. The CDR3 extends over 13 amino acids. The V end lost 2 bases, the J end lost 3 bases, and 7 bases lay between the germline ends. Germline CDR1 MNHEY, CDR2 SVGAGI. The CDR3 region has the DNA TGTGCCAGCAGTTACGGCCAAGACACTGAAGCTTTCTTT. Its protein product is CASSYGQDTEAFF.

The chain uses TRBV7-2 and TRBJ1-3; 9 nucleotides line up with TRBD1. This CDR3 contains 16 residues. The germline V gene encodes CDR1 SGHTA and CDR2 FQGNSA. Germline trimming cut 5 bases from V and 8 bases from J; bases unmatched to any gene: 13. The CDR3 nucleotides read TGTGCCAGCAGCCCAAGGGGGGACAGGGACCGACACACCATATATTTT. This gives the protein CASSPRGDRDRHTIYF.

This sequence joins TRBV11-2 and TRBJ2-1, with a tentative D call TRBD1 (8 bases). Deletions cut 3 bases from V and 7 bases from J, with 22 bases between. This CDR3 is built from 17 residues. From germline, CDR1 is SGHAT and CDR2 FQNNGV. Here the CDR3 reads CASSFNRGGMGRNEQFF. CDR3 DNA: TGTGCCAGCAGCTTTAACAGGGGGGGAATGGGTAGGAATGAGCAGTTCTTC.

The genes are TRBV27 and TRBJ1-6; 10 bases align to TRBD1. Unmatched junction bases numbered 5, after V lost 6 bases and J lost 0 bases. This CDR3 contains 17 residues. The germline V gene encodes CDR1 MNHEY and CDR2 SMNVEV (reference sequence). The CDR3 here is CASSRDRGSSYNSPLHF. The CDR3 region has the DNA TGTGCCAGCAGCCGGGACAGGGGATCCTCCTATAATTCACCCCTCCACTTT.

The chain couples TRBV10-2 to TRBJ2-7; perhaps TRBD2 as D (5 bases). Germline CDR1 is WSHSY and CDR2 is SAAADI. The CDR3 totals 14 residues. V was cut by 5 bases and J by 1 base, with 12 bases left in between. As DNA, the CDR3 is TGCGCCAGCAGTTCTCGGGGTGGGTCCTACGAGCAGTACTTC. Translating gives CASSSRGGSYEQYF.

V gene TRBV30 combines with J gene TRBJ1-1; TRBD1 might be the D (5 bases). V lost 2 bases and J 0 bases, leaving 7 bases between the germline ends. From germline, CDR1 is GTSNPN and CDR2 SVGIG (reference sequence). The CDR3 spans 13 residues. The CDR3 spells CAWSPGLNTEAFF. DNA of the CDR3: TGTGCCTGGAGTCCAGGGTTGAACACTGAAGCTTTCTTT.

This chain connects TRBV18 to TRBJ2-6; TRBD1 is a possible D gene (5 bases). Per the germline V gene, CDR1 is KGHSH and CDR2 is LQKENI. V shed 3 bases and J shed 0 bases, with 24 bases lying between them. CDR3 size: 21 residues. Here the CDR3 reads CASSPLPEARVLTSGANVLTF. CDR3 nucleotide sequence: TGTGCCAGCTCACCTCTCCCAGAGGCCAGGGTCTTAACCTCTGGGGCCAACGTCCTGACTTTC.

J is TRBJ1-5 and V is TRBV13; D not resolved. V dropped 0 bases and J dropped 1 base, with 10 bases sitting between them. This CDR3 region has 16 residues. Germline assignment: CDR1 PRHDT and CDR2 FYEKMQ (reference sequence). The CDR3 DNA reads TGTGCCAGCAGCTTAGGGGGTGGGCGGAGCAATCAGCCCCAGCATTTT. Protein: CASSLGGGRSNQPQHF.

J is TRBJ1-5 and V is TRBV19; the D gene is possibly TRBD1 (5 bases). Germline assignment: CDR1 LNHDA and CDR2 SQIVND (reference sequence). The CDR3 consists of 15 residues. Trimming pared 8 bases from V and 0 bases from J, leaving 14 bases between. CDR3 region: CASGATVNSNQPQHF. The CDR3, as DNA: TGTGCCAGTGGGGCGACAGTCAATAGCAATCAGCCCCAGCATTTT.

In nucleotides, the CDR3 is TGTGCCAGCAGCTTAGCGCCTGGAATACAAGAGACCCAGTACTTC. This codes for CASSLAPGIQETQYF. The chain joins TRBV7-2 to TRBJ2-5; D remains ambiguous. The V and J ends lost 0 bases and 2 bases respectively, with 10 bases between them. Looked up from germline, CDR1 is SGHTA and CDR2 is FQGNSA. CDR3 length: 15 amino acids.

The chain recombines TRBV5-6 with TRBJ1-6; maybe TRBD1 (5 bases). There are 13 residues in the CDR3. V was cut by 5 bases and J by 11 bases, with 14 bases left in between. CDR1 SGHDT and CDR2 YYEEEE come from the germline V gene. This chain's CDR3 is CASRGEWGTPLHF. The CDR3, as DNA: TGTGCCAGCAGGGGGGAGTGGGGAACACCCCTCCACTTT.

The chain has TRBV15 and TRBJ2-5; D unclear. The CDR3 totals 15 residues. Trimming removed 0 bases from V and 3 bases from J, with 11 bases in between. The germline V gene has CDR1 LNHNV and CDR2 YYDKDF (reference sequence). DNA of the CDR3: TGTGCCACCAGCAGAGAGTTCGCCGTCGAAGAGACCCAGTACTTC. Translated: CATSREFAVEETQYF.

This clone was seen a few times. The CDR3 DNA follows: TGTGCCAGCAGCCAAGACGCCGCGAGGCAGGGACTAGCACGGTACAATGAGCAGTTCTTC. As protein: CASSQDAARQGLARYNEQFF. V is TRBV14 and J is TRBJ2-1; 9 bases agree with TRBD2. The CDR3 totals 20 residues. The germline V gene has CDR1 SGHDN and CDR2 FVKESK. V was clipped by 0 bases and J by 4 bases; unmatched bases: 16.

This clone is a singleton in its sample. The J gene is TRBJ1-4, the V gene TRBV2, with D perhaps TRBD1 (6 bases). Trimming removed 3 bases from V and 0 bases from J, with 14 bases in between. Germline V lookup: CDR1 SNHLY, CDR2 FYNNEI. The CDR3 loop spans 17 amino acids. CDR3 sequence (DNA): TGTGCCAGCAGTGATTGGTTGGGGGGCTCAACTAATGAAAAACTGTTTTTT. Its translation: CASSDWLGGSTNEKLFF.